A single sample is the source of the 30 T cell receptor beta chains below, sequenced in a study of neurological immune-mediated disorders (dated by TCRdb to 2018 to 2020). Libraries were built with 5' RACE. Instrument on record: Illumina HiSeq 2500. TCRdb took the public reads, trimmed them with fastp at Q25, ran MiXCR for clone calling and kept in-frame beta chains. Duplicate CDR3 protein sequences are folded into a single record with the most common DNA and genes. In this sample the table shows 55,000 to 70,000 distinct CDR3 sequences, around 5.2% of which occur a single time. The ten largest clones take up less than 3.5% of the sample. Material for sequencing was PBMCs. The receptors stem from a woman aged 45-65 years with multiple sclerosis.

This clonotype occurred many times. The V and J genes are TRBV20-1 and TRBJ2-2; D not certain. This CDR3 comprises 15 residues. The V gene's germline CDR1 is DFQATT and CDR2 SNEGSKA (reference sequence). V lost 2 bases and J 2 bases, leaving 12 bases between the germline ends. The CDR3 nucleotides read TGCAGTGCTAGAACCCGGACGGACAACACCGGGGAGCTGTTTTTT. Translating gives CSARTRTDNTGELFF.

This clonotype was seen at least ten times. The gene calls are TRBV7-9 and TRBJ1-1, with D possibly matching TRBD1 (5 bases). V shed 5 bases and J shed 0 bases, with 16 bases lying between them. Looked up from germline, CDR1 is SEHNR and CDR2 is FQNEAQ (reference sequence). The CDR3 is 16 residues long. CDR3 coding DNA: TGTGCCAGCAGCCCACCGGGCGGGGCGATGAACACTGAAGCTTTCTTT. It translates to CASSPPGGAMNTEAFF.

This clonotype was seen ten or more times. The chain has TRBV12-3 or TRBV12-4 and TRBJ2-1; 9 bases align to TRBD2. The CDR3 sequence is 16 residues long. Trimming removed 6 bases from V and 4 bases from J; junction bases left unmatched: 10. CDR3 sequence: CASRLQRGAGYNEQFF. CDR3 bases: TGTGCCAGCAGACTACAGCGGGGGGCGGGTTACAATGAGCAGTTCTTC.

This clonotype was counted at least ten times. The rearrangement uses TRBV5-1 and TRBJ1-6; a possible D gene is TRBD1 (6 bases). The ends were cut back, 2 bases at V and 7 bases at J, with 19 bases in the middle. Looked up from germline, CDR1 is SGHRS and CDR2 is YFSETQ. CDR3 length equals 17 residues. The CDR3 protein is CASSLGGRPGENSPLHF. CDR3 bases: TGCGCCAGCAGCTTAGGGGGTCGCCCCGGGGAGAATTCACCCCTCCACTTT.

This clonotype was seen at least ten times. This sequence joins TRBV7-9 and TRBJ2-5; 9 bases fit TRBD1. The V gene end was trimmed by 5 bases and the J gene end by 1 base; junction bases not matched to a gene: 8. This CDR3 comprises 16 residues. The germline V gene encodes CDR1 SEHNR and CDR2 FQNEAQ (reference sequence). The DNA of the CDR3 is TGTGCCAGCAGCCCCAGACAGGGGGGCGCCCAAGAGACCCAGTACTTC. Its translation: CASSPRQGGAQETQYF.

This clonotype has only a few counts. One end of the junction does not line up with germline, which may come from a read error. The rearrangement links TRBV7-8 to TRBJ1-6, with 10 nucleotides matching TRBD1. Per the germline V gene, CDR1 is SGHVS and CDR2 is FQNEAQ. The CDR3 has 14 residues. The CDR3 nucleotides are TGTGCCAGCAGCGGGACAGGGGCCGGATCACCCCTCAACTTT. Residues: CASSGTGAGSPLNF. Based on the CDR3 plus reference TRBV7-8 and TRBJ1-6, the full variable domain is GAGVSQSPRYKVAKRGQDVALRCDPISGHVSLFWYQQALGQGPEFLTYFQNEAQLDKSGLPSDRFFAERPEGSVSTLKIQRTQQEDSAVYLCASSGTGAGSPLNFGNGTRLTVT.

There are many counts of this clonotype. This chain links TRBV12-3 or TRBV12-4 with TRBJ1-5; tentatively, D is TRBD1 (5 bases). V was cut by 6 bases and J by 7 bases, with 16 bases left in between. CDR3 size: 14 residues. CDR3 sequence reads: CASRGGGEGQPQHF. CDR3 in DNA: TGTGCCAGCAGGGGAGGCGGCGAGGGGCAGCCCCAGCATTTT.

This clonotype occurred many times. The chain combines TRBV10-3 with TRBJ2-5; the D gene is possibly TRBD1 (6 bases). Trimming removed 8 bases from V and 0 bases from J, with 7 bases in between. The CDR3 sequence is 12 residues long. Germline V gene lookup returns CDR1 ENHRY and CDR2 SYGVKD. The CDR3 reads CAIAGDQETQYF. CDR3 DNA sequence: TGTGCCATCGCAGGGGACCAAGAGACCCAGTACTTC.

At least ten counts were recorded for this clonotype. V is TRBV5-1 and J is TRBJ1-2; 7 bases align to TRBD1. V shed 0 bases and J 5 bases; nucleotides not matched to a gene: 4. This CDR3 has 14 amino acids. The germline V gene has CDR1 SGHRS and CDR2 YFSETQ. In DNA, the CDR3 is TGCGCCAGCAGCTTGGGACAGGGCTCATATGGCTACACCTTC. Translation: CASSLGQGSYGYTF.

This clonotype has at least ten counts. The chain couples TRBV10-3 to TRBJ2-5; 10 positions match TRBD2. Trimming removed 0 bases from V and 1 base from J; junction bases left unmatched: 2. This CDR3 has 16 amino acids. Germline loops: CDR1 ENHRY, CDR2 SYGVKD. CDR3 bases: TGTGCCATCAGTGAGTCGACTAGCGGGTTCCAAGAGACCCAGTACTTC. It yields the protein CAISESTSGFQETQYF.

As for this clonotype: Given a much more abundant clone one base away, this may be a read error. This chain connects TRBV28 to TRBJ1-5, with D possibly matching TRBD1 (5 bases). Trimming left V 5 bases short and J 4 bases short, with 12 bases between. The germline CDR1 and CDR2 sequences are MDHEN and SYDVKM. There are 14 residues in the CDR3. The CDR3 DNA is TGTGCCAGCAGTGCGACAGAGGAAAATCAGCCCCAGCATTTT. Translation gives CASSATEENQPQHF. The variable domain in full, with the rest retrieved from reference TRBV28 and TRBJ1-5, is DVKVTQSSRYLVKRTGEKVFLECVQDMDHENMFWYRQDPGLGLRLIYFSYDVKMKEKGDIPEGYSVSREKKERFSLILESASTNQTSMYLCASSATEENQPQHFGDGTRLSIL.

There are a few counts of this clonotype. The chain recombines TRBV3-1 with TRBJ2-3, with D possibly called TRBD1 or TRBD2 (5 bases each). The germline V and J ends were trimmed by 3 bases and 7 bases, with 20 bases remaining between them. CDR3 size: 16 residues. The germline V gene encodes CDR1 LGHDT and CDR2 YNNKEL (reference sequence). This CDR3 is CASSHQTVTLGHTQYF. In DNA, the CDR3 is TGTGCCAGCAGCCATCAGACTGTCACCCTGGGACATACGCAGTATTTT.

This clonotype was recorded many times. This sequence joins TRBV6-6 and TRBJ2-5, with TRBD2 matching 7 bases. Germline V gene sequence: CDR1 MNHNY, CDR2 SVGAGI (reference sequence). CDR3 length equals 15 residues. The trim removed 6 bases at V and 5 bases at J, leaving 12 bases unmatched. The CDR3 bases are TGTGCCAGCAGGCGTACGACGGGGGGAAGGGAGACCCAGTACTTC. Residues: CASRRTTGGRETQYF.

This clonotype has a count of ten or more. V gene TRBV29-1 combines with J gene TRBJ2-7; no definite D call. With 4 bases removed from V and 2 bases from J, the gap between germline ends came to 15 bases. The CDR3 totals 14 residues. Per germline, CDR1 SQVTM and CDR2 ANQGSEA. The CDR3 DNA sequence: TGCAGCGTTGCTCTTTTGGGCAGAACCTACGAGCAGTACTTC. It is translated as CSVALLGRTYEQYF.

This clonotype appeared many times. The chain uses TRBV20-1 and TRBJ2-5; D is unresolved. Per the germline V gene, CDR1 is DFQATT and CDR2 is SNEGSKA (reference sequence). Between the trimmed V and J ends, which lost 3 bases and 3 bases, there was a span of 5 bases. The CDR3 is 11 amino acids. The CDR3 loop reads CSARNEETQYF. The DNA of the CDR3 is TGCAGTGCTAGGAACGAAGAGACCCAGTACTTC.

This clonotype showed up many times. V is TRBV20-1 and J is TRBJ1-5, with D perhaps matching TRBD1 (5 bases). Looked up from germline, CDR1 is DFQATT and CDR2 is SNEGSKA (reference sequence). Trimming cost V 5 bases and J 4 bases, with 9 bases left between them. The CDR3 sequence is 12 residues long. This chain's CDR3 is CSARRGNQPQHF. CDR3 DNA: TGCAGTGCTCGAAGGGGAAATCAGCCCCAGCATTTT.

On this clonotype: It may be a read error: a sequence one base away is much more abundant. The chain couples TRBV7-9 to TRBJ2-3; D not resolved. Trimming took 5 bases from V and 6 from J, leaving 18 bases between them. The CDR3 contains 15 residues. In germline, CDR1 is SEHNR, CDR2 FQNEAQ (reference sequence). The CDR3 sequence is CASSTDVMGWDTQYF. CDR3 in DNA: TGTGCCAGCAGCACAGACGTCATGGGGTGGGATACGCAGTATTTT.

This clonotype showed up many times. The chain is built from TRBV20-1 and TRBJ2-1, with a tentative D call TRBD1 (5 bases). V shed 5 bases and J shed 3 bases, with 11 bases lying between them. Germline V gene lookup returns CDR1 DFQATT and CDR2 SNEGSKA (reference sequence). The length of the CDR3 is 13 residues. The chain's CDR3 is CSAYRQNYNEQFF. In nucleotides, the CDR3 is TGCAGTGCTTACAGACAGAACTACAATGAGCAGTTCTTC.

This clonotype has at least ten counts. For the CDR3, the DNA is TGTGCCAGCAGCTTAGCCGGGGACTACGAGCAGTACGTC. It yields the protein CASSLAGDYEQYV. The V and J genes are TRBV7-8 and TRBJ2-7; D is possibly TRBD2 (5 bases). Trimming cost V 0 bases and J 3 bases, with 6 bases left between them. The CDR3 consists of 13 residues. Germline CDR1 is SGHVS and CDR2 is FQNEAQ.

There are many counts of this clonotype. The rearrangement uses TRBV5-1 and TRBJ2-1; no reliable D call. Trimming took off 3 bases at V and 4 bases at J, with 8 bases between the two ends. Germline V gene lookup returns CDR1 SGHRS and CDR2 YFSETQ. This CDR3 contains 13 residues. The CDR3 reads CASSYQPYNEQFF. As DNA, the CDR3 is TGCGCCAGCAGCTATCAGCCTTACAATGAGCAGTTCTTC.

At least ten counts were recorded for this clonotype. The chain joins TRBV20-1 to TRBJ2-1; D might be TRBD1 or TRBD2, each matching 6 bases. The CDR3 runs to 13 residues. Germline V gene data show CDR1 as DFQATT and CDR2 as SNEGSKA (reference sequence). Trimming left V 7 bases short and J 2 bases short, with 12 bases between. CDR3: CSVGGDTYNEQFF. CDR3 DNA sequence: TGCAGTGTTGGAGGGGACACCTACAATGAGCAGTTCTTC.

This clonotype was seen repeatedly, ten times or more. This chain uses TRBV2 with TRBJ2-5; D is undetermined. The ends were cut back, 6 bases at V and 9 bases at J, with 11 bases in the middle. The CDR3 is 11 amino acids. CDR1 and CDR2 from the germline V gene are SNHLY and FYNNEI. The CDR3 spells CASRGDGAQYF. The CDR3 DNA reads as TGTGCCAGCAGGGGTGATGGGGCCCAGTACTTC. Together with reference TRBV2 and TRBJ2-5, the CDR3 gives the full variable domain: EPEVTQTPSHQVTQMGQEVILRCVPISNHLYFYWYRQILGQKVEFLVSFYNNEISEKSEIFDDQFSVERPDGSNFTLKIRSTKLEDSAMYFCASRGDGAQYFGPGTRLLVL.

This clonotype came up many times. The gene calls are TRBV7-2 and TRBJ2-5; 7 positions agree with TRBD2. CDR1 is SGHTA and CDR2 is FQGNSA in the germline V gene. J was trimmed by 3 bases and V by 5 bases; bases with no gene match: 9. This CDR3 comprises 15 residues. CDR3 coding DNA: TGTGCCAGCAGCCCAACCGGGACTACGAAAGAGACCCAGTACTTC. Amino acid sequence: CASSPTGTTKETQYF.

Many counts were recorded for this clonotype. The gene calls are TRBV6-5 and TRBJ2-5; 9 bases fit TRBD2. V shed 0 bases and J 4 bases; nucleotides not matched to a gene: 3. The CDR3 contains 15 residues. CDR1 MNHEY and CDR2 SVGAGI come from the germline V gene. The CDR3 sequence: CASSYSLAGLETQYF. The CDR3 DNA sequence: TGTGCCAGCAGTTACTCCCTAGCGGGGTTAGAGACCCAGTACTTC.

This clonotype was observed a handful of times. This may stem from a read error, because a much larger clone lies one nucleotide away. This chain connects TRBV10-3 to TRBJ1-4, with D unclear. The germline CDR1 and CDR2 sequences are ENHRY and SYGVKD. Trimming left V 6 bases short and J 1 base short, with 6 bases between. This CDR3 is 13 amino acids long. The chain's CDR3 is CAISGGTNEKLFF. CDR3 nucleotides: TGTGCCATCAGCGGCGGAACTAATGAAAAACTGTTTTTT.

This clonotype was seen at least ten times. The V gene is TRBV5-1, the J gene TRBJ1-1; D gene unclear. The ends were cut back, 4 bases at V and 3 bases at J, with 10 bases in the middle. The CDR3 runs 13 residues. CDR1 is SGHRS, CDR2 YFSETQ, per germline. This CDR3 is CASSRDGYTEAFF. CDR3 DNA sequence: TGCGCCAGCAGCAGAGACGGTTACACTGAAGCTTTCTTT.

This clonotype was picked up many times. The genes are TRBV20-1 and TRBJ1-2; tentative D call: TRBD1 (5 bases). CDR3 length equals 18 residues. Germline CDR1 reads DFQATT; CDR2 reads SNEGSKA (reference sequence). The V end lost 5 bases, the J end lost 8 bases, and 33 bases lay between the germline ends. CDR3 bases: TGCAGTGCTCCCAACAAACTTAACGGGACGGTCAATCGAAAGGGCTACACCTTC. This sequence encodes CSAPNKLNGTVNRKGYTF.

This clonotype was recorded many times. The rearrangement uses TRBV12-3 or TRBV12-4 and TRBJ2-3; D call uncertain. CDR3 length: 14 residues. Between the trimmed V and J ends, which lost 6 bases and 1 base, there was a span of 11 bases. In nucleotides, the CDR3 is TGTGCCAGCAGCCCTGCCGCAGGCACAGATACGCAGTATTTT. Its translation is CASSPAAGTDTQYF.

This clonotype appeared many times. CDR3 nucleotide sequence: TGCAGTGCTAGAGATGTGAGGGGGCTAAACACTGAAGCTTTCTTT. Translation: CSARDVRGLNTEAFF. This sequence joins TRBV20-1 and TRBJ1-1, with 7 bases fitting TRBD1. Germline V CDR1 and CDR2: DFQATT, SNEGSKA (reference sequence). The V and J ends lost 0 bases and 2 bases, in that order; junction bases with no gene match: 6. This CDR3 region has 15 residues.

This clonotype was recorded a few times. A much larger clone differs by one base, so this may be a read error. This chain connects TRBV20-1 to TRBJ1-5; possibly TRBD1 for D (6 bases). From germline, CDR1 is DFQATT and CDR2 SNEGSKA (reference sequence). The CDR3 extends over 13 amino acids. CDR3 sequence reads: CSAREAGAIPQNF. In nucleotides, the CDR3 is TGCAGTGCCCGAGAGGCGGGGGCGATTCCCCAGAATTTT.